Sequencing of this T cell receptor (beta chain) was carried out in a study of CD8+CD57+ T cells in acquired aplastic anemia. Study-wide results and caveats: Patients shared 25 to 35 CD8+ CDR3 sequences with controls.

Individuals selected for sequencing had exhibited CD8+CD57+ cell expansion on flow cytometry. As a group, the patients uniformly had severe acquired aplastic anemia. Among the patients, none had received any therapy at the time of blood sampling. Both TCR beta VDJ combination and CDR3 sequence profiling were carried out. Genomic DNA was the template for this profiling. Using its own MiXCR run on the reads, TCRdb lists one record per CDR3 protein. The sample holds 150,000 to 200,000 distinct CDR3 sequences, around 48% seen once. As regards this clonotype: Its antigen is not identified.

The clonotype comes from a human donor with aplastic anemia. The source material was sorted CD4+, CD8+, or CD8+CD57+ T cells (not recorded which) from PBMCs.

This CDR3 reads CASGGPGERITGELFF. The CDR3 nucleotides read TGTGCTAGTGGTGGCCCCGGGGAGAGGATCACCGGGGAGCTGTTTTTT. The chain recombines TRBV12-5 with TRBJ2-2, with a weak D call TRBD2 (5 bases). This CDR3 has 16 residues. Germline V CDR1 and CDR2: LGHNT, FRNRAP. The ends were cut back, 5 bases at V and 4 bases at J, with 17 bases in the middle.